The TCR beta chain described here comes from a study of shared clonotypes between healthy human individuals. Study-level background: Each donor contributed plates that comprised three CD4 naive, three CD4 memory, two CD8 naive and one CD8 memory.

Per the original data handling: As immunoSEQ supplied junction-only sequences (without quality scores), filtering differed. Sequenced by immunoSEQ multiplex PCR; TCRdb stores in-frame clones only, minus some. The V and J calls and clone size are taken from that table; D and trimming were inferred from the DNA. The data show some 1,100,000 clones, around 78% seen once. The CDR3 length is 15 residues. The germline gives CDR1 SGHAT, CDR2 FQNNGV. The J segment lost 2 bases and the V segment lost 6 bases, leaving 9 bases of the junction unmatched. The origin of this receptor is a man aged 18 to 29 in good health. Some clones in this sample may be carry-over from other donors' samples. Source material: memory CD4+ T cells from PBMCs. Subset reported: CD45RA-negative fraction. The chain links TRBV11-2 to TRBJ2-7; 8 nucleotides line up with TRBD1. The chain's CDR3 is CASRARTGLAYEQYF. CDR3 nucleotide sequence: TGTGCCAGCAGAGCCCGGACAGGGCTCGCCTACGAGCAGTACTTC.